This entry lists 6 T cell receptor beta chains sequenced from one sample in a study of naive and memory T cell subsets (dated by TCRdb to the late 2010s). Study-wide conclusions, independent of this receptor: A few larger clonotypes were present in naive repertoires, particularly the CD8 repertoires, and these clonotypes were possibly memory cells re-expressing CD45RA.

These receptors have no known antigen. The library was prepared using UMI-ligation and nested PCR. The sequencer was an Illumina MiSeq. The beta constant-region primer was an equimolar mix of two oligonucleotides covering both TRBC1 and TRBC2. Four rounds of PCR were used to amplify ligated cDNA, with nested alpha and beta constant-region primers being used together with the SP2 primer. The raw public reads went through TCRdb reprocessing: fastp at Q25, MiXCR clone calling, in-frame beta chains kept. All rows with the same CDR3 protein become a single entry with the most common DNA and genes. A total of around 140,000 distinct CDR3 sequences appear in this sample, over 20% of them only once. The top ten constitute about 0.11% of the sample. Sample: naive CD4+ T cells from blood. The intended sense of this specimen's cell subset or site label: naive T cells, CD45RA high CD27+. The receptors were gathered from a human donor in good health.

This clonotype was seen more than once but under ten times. This sequence joins TRBV6-5 and TRBJ1-1, with D possibly matching TRBD1 (5 bases). Per the germline V gene, CDR1 is MNHEY and CDR2 is SVGAGI. The CDR3 extends over 11 amino acids. V lost 2 bases and J lost 10, with 8 bases in between. This CDR3 reads CASSYGALAFF. CDR3 nucleotide sequence: TGTGCCAGCAGTTACGGGGCATTAGCTTTCTTT.

The chain is built from TRBV20-1 and TRBJ2-3; D is undetermined. V was cut by 6 bases and J by 1 base, with 14 bases left in between. The CDR3 runs 14 residues. Germline V gene data show CDR1 as DFQATT and CDR2 as SNEGSKA (reference sequence). CDR3 sequence (DNA): TGCAGTGCCTCCATAGGCGGCGGCACAGATACGCAGTATTTT. Protein sequence: CSASIGGGTDTQYF.

The V and J genes are TRBV12-3 or TRBV12-4 and TRBJ2-3; D is unclear. This CDR3 contains 15 residues. V lost 4 bases and J 4 bases, leaving 15 bases between the germline ends. CDR3 protein: CASSYIPGPADTQYF. CDR3 bases: TGTGCCAGCAGTTATATTCCCGGTCCCGCAGATACGCAGTATTTT.

The V gene is TRBV9, the J gene TRBJ2-1, with 7 bases that match TRBD2. This CDR3 is 16 amino acids long. Per the germline V gene, CDR1 is SGDLS and CDR2 is YYNGEE. V shed 0 bases, J shed 5 bases, and the junction held 8 bases outside the gene matches. The chain's CDR3 is CASSVGSETSHNEQFF. The CDR3 DNA reads as TGTGCCAGCAGCGTAGGGTCCGAGACTAGCCACAATGAGCAGTTCTTC.

This clonotype came up a few times. The gene calls are TRBV15 and TRBJ2-1, with 12 nucleotides matching TRBD2. This CDR3 spans 15 amino acids. Unmatched junction bases numbered 3, after V lost 1 base and J lost 8 bases. CDR1 and CDR2 (germline): LNHNV, YYDKDF (reference sequence). DNA of the CDR3: TGTGCCACCAGCAGAGGGGCTAGCGGGAGGGATGAGCAGTTCTTC. As protein: CATSRGASGRDEQFF. Together with reference TRBV15 and TRBJ2-1, the CDR3 gives the full variable domain: DAMVIQNPRYQVTQFGKPVTLSCSQTLNHNVMYWYQQKSSQAPKLLFHYYDKDFNNEADTPDNFQSRRPNTSFCFLDIRSPGLGDTAMYLCATSRGASGRDEQFFGPGTRLTVL.

The rearrangement uses TRBV5-5 and TRBJ2-4; D unresolved. CDR3 size: 12 residues. Deletions cut 3 bases from V and 8 bases from J, with 9 bases between. Germline assignment: CDR1 SGHKS and CDR2 YYEKEE (reference sequence). CDR3 coding DNA: TGTGCCAGCAGCTCGTATGGGGACATTCAGTACTTC. Amino acids: CASSSYGDIQYF.